This passage covers 25 T cell receptor beta chains from one sample sequenced in a study of shared clonotypes between healthy human individuals. Sequencing was performed with immunoSEQ multiplex PCR; in TCRdb, only in-frame clones are kept and a portion is missing. The sample shows around 700,000 clones, about 78% of them seen only once. The sequenced sample consisted of memory CD4+ T cells sorted from blood. Subset here: CD45RA-negative fraction. Receptors originate from a woman aged 25 to 39 in good health.

This chain joins TRBV10-1 and TRBJ2-2, with 8 bases that match TRBD1. Germline loops: CDR1 WNHNN, CDR2 SYGVQD (reference sequence). The CDR3 length is 14 residues. Unmatched junction bases numbered 7, after V lost 9 bases and J lost 4 bases. The CDR3 coding sequence is TGCGCCAGTAAGGGACAGGCGACCACCGGGGAGCTGTTTTTT. Encoded protein: CASKGQATTGELFF.

The chain uses TRBV7-3 and TRBJ2-2, with D tentatively TRBD1 (6 bases). V lost 6 bases, J lost 0 bases, and 8 bases lay in between. This CDR3 is 14 amino acids long. CDR1 and CDR2 (germline): SGHTA, FQGTGA. The CDR3 is CASRRTANTGELFF. The CDR3 DNA is TGTGCCAGCAGAAGGACAGCGAACACCGGGGAGCTGTTTTTT. The full variable domain, in which reference TRBV7-3 and TRBJ2-2 provide the parts outside the CDR3, is GAGVSQTPSNKVTEKGKYVELRCDPISGHTALYWYRQSLGQGPEFLIYFQGTGAADDSGLPNDRFFAVRPEGSVSTLKIQRTERGDSAVYLCASRRTANTGELFFGEGSRLTVL.

This chain links TRBV2 with TRBJ2-4; 11 nucleotides line up with TRBD2. This CDR3 spans 16 amino acids. Germline V CDR1 and CDR2: SNHLY, FYNNEI. Trimming removed 7 bases from V and 0 bases from J; junction bases left unmatched: 5. The DNA for the CDR3 is TGTGCCAGCAAGGGACTAGCGGCAGTAGCCAAAAACATTCAGTACTTC. It translates to CASKGLAAVAKNIQYF.

The genes are TRBV27 and TRBJ2-7; 7 nucleotides align to TRBD1. The CDR3 runs 12 residues. V shed 8 bases, J shed 5 bases, and the junction held 6 bases outside the gene matches. Germline-derived CDR1 and CDR2 are MNHEY and SMNVEV (reference sequence). The CDR3 sequence: CASLTGDHEQYF. CDR3 nucleotide sequence: TGTGCCAGCTTAACAGGGGATCACGAGCAGTACTTC.

The J gene is TRBJ2-1, the V gene TRBV20-1; 8 nucleotides match TRBD2. V lost 3 bases, J lost 8 bases, and 0 bases stayed unmatched. The CDR3 runs to 11 residues. The V gene's germline CDR1 is DFQATT and CDR2 SNEGSKA (reference sequence). CDR3 DNA: TGCAGTGCTAGCGGGAGGGATGAGCAGTTCTTC. Residues: CSASGRDEQFF.

The V and J genes are TRBV6-4 and TRBJ1-4; tentative D call: TRBD1 (6 bases). The V gene's germline CDR1 is MRHNA and CDR2 SNTAGT. The V end lost 6 bases, the J end lost 8 bases, and 13 bases lay between the germline ends. This CDR3 is built from 13 residues. The CDR3 nucleotides read TGTGCCAGCAGCCAAAACAGGGACGAAAAACTGTTTTTT. This encodes CASSQNRDEKLFF.

With regard to this clone: Other DNA sequences of this sample code for an identical CDR3. This sequence joins TRBV5-1 and TRBJ1-3; tentative D call: TRBD1 (5 bases). The germline V gene has CDR1 SGHRS and CDR2 YFSETQ. The CDR3 has 14 residues. Trimming removed 4 bases from V and 3 bases from J, with 11 bases in between. The CDR3 coding sequence is TGCGCCAGCAGCCTGGGGACGAGTGGAAACACCATATATTTT. Its translation: CASSLGTSGNTIYF. Drawing the rest from reference TRBV5-1 and TRBJ1-3, the complete variable domain is KAGVTQTPRYLIKTRGQQVTLSCSPISGHRSVSWYQQTPGQGLQFLFEYFSETQRNKGNFPGRFSGRQFSNSRSEMNVSTLELGDSALYLCASSLGTSGNTIYFGEGSWLTVV.

V is TRBV5-1 and J is TRBJ1-2; no clear D gene. Trimming removed 0 bases at V and 6 bases at J, with 18 bases between. The CDR3 extends over 16 amino acids. The germline V gene has CDR1 SGHRS and CDR2 YFSETQ. The CDR3 nucleotides read TGCGCCAGCAGCTTGGGGAATACGGGAGATGGTAATGGCTACACCTTC. Residues: CASSLGNTGDGNGYTF. The entire variable domain, with the rest obtained from reference TRBV5-1 and TRBJ1-2, is as follows: KAGVTQTPRYLIKTRGQQVTLSCSPISGHRSVSWYQQTPGQGLQFLFEYFSETQRNKGNFPGRFSGRQFSNSRSEMNVSTLELGDSALYLCASSLGNTGDGNGYTFGSGTRLTVV.

This chain joins TRBV18 and TRBJ2-3; no firm D call. Trimming took 2 bases from V and 5 from J, leaving 5 bases between them. Per germline, CDR1 KGHSH and CDR2 LQKENI. This CDR3 contains 12 residues. The CDR3 loop reads CASSPGEDTQYF. In DNA form, the CDR3 reads TGTGCCAGCTCACCAGGGGAAGATACGCAGTATTTT.

The chain carries TRBV9 and TRBJ2-5; maybe TRBD1 (6 bases). CDR1 is SGDLS and CDR2 is YYNGEE in the germline V gene. This CDR3 has 14 amino acids. Deletions cut 1 base from V and 7 bases from J, with 14 bases between. Here the CDR3 reads CASSVLDRWGTQYF. CDR3 DNA sequence: TGTGCCAGCAGCGTACTCGACAGGTGGGGGACCCAGTACTTC.

V and J are TRBV2 and TRBJ1-2; D unresolved. The CDR3 sequence is 12 residues long. Per the germline V gene, CDR1 is SNHLY and CDR2 is FYNNEI. Trimming took off 7 bases at V and 1 base at J, with 7 bases between the two ends. This CDR3 reads CASTELNYGYTF. The CDR3 nucleotides are TGTGCCAGCACTGAGCTTAACTATGGCTACACCTTC. Based on the CDR3 plus reference TRBV2 and TRBJ1-2, the full variable domain is EPEVTQTPSHQVTQMGQEVILRCVPISNHLYFYWYRQILGQKVEFLVSFYNNEISEKSEIFDDQFSVERPDGSNFTLKIRSTKLEDSAMYFCASTELNYGYTFGSGTRLTVV.

This clone has more than one count but fewer than ten. This rearrangement joins TRBV11-2 to TRBJ1-1; a weak D match, TRBD1 (5 bases). CDR3 length: 15 amino acids. The V gene's germline CDR1 is SGHAT and CDR2 FQNNGV. Trimming shortened V by 1 base and J by 10 bases, and 19 bases separated the two germline ends. The CDR3 DNA follows: TGTGCCAGCAGCTTAGGTCTGGGGCAGGGTGGTCGAGCTTTCTTT. Translating it yields CASSLGLGQGGRAFF.

The chain recombines TRBV7-8 with TRBJ1-2; unclear D gene. Deletions cut 5 bases from V and 8 bases from J, with 12 bases between. The CDR3 runs 12 residues. Germline CDR1 SGHVS, CDR2 FQNEAQ. CDR3 sequence (DNA): TGTGCCAGCAGCCCGAATGTGGGAGGCTACACCTTC. Amino acid sequence: CASSPNVGGYTF.

At least ten counts were recorded for this clone. Distinct nucleotide sequences in the sample also encode this CDR3. The chain uses TRBV11-2 and TRBJ2-7, with D perhaps TRBD2 (6 bases). Looked up from germline, CDR1 is SGHAT and CDR2 is FQNNGV. V lost 1 base, J lost 2 bases, and 12 bases lay in between. This CDR3 has 15 amino acids. The CDR3 region is CASSLGSSGAYEQYF. In DNA, the CDR3 is TGTGCCAGCAGCTTAGGGTCATCGGGGGCCTACGAGCAGTACTTC.

This clone has only one observation. This chain uses TRBV28 with TRBJ1-6, with D perhaps matching TRBD1 (5 bases). CDR3 size: 16 residues. Between the trimmed V and J ends, which lost 7 bases and 8 bases, there was a span of 21 bases. Germline V gene lookup returns CDR1 MDHEN and CDR2 SYDVKM. As DNA, the CDR3 is TGTGCCAGCAACCGACAGTACGCGTGGGCCGATTCACCCCTCCACTTT. Translating gives CASNRQYAWADSPLHF. Drawing the rest from reference TRBV28 and TRBJ1-6, the complete variable domain is DVKVTQSSRYLVKRTGEKVFLECVQDMDHENMFWYRQDPGLGLRLIYFSYDVKMKEKGDIPEGYSVSREKKERFSLILESASTNQTSMYLCASNRQYAWADSPLHFGNGTRLTVT.

This clone was detected a few times. V and J are TRBV15 and TRBJ1-1, with D tentatively TRBD1 (5 bases). The germline V gene encodes CDR1 LNHNV and CDR2 YYDKDF (reference sequence). The V end was cut by 0 bases, the J end by 4 bases, with 12 bases between. CDR3 size: 15 residues. In DNA, the CDR3 is TGTGCCACCAGCAGAGATCTTAGCAGGGCCACTGAAGCTTTCTTT. Encoded protein: CATSRDLSRATEAFF.

The chain links TRBV2 to TRBJ2-1, with D maybe TRBD1 (7 bases). Germline CDR1 reads SNHLY; CDR2 reads FYNNEI. The CDR3 has 16 amino acids. Trimming removed 4 bases at V and 5 bases at J, with 18 bases between. Written as DNA, the CDR3 is TGTGCCAGCAGTGTCCAGAGGACAGGACTAAACAATGAGCAGTTCTTC. Protein sequence: CASSVQRTGLNNEQFF.

V gene TRBV7-2 combines with J gene TRBJ2-3, with TRBD2 matching over 12 bases. There are 16 residues in the CDR3. Trimming took 1 base from V and 2 from J; bases not matched to a gene: 1. The germline V gene has CDR1 SGHTA and CDR2 FQGNSA. CDR3 nucleotides: TGTGCCAGCAGCTTAGGGACTAGCGGGACCACAGATACGCAGTATTTT. It specifies CASSLGTSGTTDTQYF.

The V call is TRBV19, the J call TRBJ2-7; TRBD1 aligns across 9 bases. CDR1 is LNHDA, CDR2 SQIVND, per germline (reference sequence). The length of the CDR3 is 15 residues. V was clipped by 4 bases and J by 5 bases; unmatched bases: 9. CDR3 sequence: CASSKPGQGADEQYF. CDR3 nucleotides: TGTGCCAGTAGTAAACCGGGACAGGGAGCCGACGAGCAGTACTTC.

This chain connects TRBV5-6 to TRBJ2-1, with no clear D. CDR1 is SGHDT, CDR2 YYEEEE, per germline. V lost 0 bases, J lost 9 bases, and 19 bases lay in between. This CDR3 spans 16 amino acids. CDR3 nucleotide sequence: TGTGCCAGCAGCTTGGTAGGCTCCCGGGTCTCGGGTGAGCAGTTCTTC. Translation: CASSLVGSRVSGEQFF. Based on the CDR3 plus reference TRBV5-6 and TRBJ2-1, the full variable domain is DAGVTQSPTHLIKTRGQQVTLRCSPKSGHDTVSWYQQALGQGPQFIFQYYEEEERQRGNFPDRFSGHQFPNYSSELNVNALLLGDSALYLCASSLVGSRVSGEQFFGPGTRLTVL.

The chain uses TRBV6-1 and TRBJ2-1, with D perhaps TRBD2 (5 bases). Trimming shortened V by 7 bases and J by 7 bases, and 11 bases separated the two germline ends. CDR1 MNHNS and CDR2 SASEGT come from the germline V gene. The CDR3 contains 12 residues. Here the CDR3 reads CASKLWENEQFF. Written as DNA, the CDR3 is TGTGCCAGCAAACTCTGGGAGAATGAGCAGTTCTTC.

This rearrangement joins TRBV21-1 to TRBJ2-1. TRBV21-1 is a pseudogene locus. The CDR3 has 13 residues. The CDR3 here is CARRHVSYNEQFF. The CDR3 coding sequence is TGTGCCCGACGTCATGTGTCCTACAATGAGCAGTTCTTC.

The CDR3 DNA is TGTGCCAGCAGTTTACAGTGGGGGACTGGGGAGACCCAGTACTTC. Translating it yields CASSLQWGTGETQYF. This sequence joins TRBV27 and TRBJ2-5; a weak D match, TRBD2 (6 bases). The CDR3 extends over 15 amino acids. Germline lookup yields CDR1 MNHEY and CDR2 SMNVEV (reference sequence). Trimming pared 2 bases from V and 5 bases from J, leaving 15 bases between.

With respect to this clone: This CDR3 is also generated by other DNA sequences in the sample. The chain carries TRBV6-5 and TRBJ2-1, with D tentatively TRBD1 (5 bases). Trimming took off 2 bases at V and 1 base at J, with 6 bases between the two ends. The germline V gene encodes CDR1 MNHEY and CDR2 SVGAGI. The CDR3 contains 14 residues. DNA of the CDR3: TGTGCCAGCAGTTACAGGGGTTCCTACAATGAGCAGTTCTTC. This sequence encodes CASSYRGSYNEQFF.

This clone was observed at least ten times. The chain employs TRBV27 and TRBJ1-1; no definite D call. Trimming stripped 5 bases from V and 5 bases from J, with 15 bases between. This CDR3 spans 14 amino acids. The germline gives CDR1 MNHEY, CDR2 SMNVEV (reference sequence). DNA for the CDR3: TGTGCCAGCAGTCCCCACGAGGGAGTTACTGAAGCTTTCTTT. Protein: CASSPHEGVTEAFF.